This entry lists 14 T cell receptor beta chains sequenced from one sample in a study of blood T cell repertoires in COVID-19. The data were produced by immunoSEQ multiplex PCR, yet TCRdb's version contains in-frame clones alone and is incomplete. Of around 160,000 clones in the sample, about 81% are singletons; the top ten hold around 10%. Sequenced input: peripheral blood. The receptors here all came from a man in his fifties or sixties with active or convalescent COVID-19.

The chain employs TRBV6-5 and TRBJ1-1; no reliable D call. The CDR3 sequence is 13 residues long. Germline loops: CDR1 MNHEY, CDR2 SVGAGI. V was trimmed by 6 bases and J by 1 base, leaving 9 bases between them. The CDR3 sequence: CASRHTGNTEAFF. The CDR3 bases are TGTGCCAGCAGACACACGGGGAACACTGAAGCTTTCTTT.

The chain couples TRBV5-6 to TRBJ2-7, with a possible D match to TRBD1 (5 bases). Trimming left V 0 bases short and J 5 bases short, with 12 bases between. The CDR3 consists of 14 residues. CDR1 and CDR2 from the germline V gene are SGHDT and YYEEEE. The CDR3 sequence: CASSLVGRAHEQYF. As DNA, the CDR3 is TGTGCCAGCAGCTTGGTGGGCAGGGCCCACGAGCAGTACTTC.

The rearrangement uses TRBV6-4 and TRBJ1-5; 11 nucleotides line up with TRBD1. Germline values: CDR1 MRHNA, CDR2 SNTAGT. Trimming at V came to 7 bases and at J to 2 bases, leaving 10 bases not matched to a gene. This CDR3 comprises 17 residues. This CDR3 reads CASTGTGGLFGNQPQHF. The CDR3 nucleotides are TGTGCCAGCACGGGGACAGGGGGTCTCTTTGGCAATCAGCCCCAGCATTTT.

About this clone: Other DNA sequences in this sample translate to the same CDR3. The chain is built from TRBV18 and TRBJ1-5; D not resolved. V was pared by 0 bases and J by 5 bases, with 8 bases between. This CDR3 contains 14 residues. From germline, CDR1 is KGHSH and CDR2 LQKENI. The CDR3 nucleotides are TGTGCCAGCTCACCACCTGGGAGGGATCAGCCCCAGCATTTT. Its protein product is CASSPPGRDQPQHF.

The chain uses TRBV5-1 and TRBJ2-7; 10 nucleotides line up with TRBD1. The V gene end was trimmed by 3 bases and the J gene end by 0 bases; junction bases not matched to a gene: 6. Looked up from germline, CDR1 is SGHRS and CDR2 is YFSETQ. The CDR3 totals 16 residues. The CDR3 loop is CASSSGTGAASYEQYF. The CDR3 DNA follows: TGCGCCAGCAGCTCCGGGACAGGGGCCGCCTCCTACGAGCAGTACTTC.

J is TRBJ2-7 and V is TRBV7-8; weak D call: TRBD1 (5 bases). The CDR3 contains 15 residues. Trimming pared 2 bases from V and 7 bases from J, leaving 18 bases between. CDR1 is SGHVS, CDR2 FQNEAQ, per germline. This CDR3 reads CASSLLSQVYGEQYF. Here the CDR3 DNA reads TGTGCCAGCAGCTTACTTTCACAGGTATACGGGGAGCAGTACTTC. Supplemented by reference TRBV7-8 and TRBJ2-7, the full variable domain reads GAGVSQSPRYKVAKRGQDVALRCDPISGHVSLFWYQQALGQGPEFLTYFQNEAQLDKSGLPSDRFFAERPEGSVSTLKIQRTQQEDSAVYLCASSLLSQVYGEQYFGPGTRLTVT.

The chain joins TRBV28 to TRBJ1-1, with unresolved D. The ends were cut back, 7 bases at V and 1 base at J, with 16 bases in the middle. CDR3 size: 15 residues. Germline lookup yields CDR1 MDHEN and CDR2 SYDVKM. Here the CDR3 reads CASTPGSLGNTEAFF. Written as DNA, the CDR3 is TGTGCCAGCACCCCAGGATCCTTGGGGAACACTGAAGCTTTCTTT.

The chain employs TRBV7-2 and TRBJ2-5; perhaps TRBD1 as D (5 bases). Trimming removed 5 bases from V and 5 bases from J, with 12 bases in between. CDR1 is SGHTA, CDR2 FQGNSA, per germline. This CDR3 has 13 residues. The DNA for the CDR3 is TGTGCCAGCAGCCCCAGGGCTGGGGAGACCCAGTACTTC. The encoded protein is CASSPRAGETQYF.

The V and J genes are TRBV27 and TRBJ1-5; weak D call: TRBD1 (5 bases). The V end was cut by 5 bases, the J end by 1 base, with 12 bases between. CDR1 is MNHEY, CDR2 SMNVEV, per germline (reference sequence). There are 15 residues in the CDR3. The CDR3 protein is CASSANRRSNQPQHF. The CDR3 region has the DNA TGTGCCAGCAGTGCCAACAGGAGAAGCAATCAGCCCCAGCATTTT.

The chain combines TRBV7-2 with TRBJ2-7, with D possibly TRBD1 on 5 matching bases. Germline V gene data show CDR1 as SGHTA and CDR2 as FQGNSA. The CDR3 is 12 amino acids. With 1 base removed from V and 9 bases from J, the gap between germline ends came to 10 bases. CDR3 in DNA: TGTGCCAGCAGCTTAGGGGTGGGGCTGCAGTACTTC. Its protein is CASSLGVGLQYF.

The chain's CDR3 is CASSTTRQSDTQYF. In nucleotides, the CDR3 is TGTGCCAGTAGTACAACTCGACAGTCAGATACGCAGTATTTT. The chain is built from TRBV19 and TRBJ2-3; D is perhaps TRBD1 (5 bases). Trimming removed 4 bases at V and 4 bases at J, with 12 bases between. CDR3 length: 14 residues. Germline V CDR1 and CDR2: LNHDA, SQIVND (reference sequence).

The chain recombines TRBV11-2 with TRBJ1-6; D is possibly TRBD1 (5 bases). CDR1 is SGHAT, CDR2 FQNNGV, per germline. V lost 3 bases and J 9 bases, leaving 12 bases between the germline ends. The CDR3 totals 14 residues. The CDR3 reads CASSLGTSGSPLHF. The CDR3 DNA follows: TGTGCCAGCAGCTTGGGGACTTCGGGTTCACCCCTCCACTTT.

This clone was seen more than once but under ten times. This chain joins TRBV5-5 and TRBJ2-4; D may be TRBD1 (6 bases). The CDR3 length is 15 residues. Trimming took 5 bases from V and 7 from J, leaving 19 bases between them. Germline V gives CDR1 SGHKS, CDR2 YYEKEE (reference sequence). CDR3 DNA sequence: TGTGCCAGCAGACCACAGGGACGCGGGTGGAACATTCAGTACTTC. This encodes CASRPQGRGWNIQYF. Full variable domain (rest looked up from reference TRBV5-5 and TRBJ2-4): DAGVTQSPTHLIKTRGQQVTLRCSPISGHKSVSWYQQVLGQGPQFIFQYYEKEERGRGNFPDRFSARQFPNYSSELNVNALLLGDSALYLCASRPQGRGWNIQYFGAGTRLSVL.

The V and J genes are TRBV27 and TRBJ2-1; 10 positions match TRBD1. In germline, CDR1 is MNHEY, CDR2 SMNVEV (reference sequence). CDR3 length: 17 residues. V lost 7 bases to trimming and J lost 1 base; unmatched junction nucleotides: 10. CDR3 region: CASTGQGTAISYNEQFF. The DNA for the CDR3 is TGTGCCAGCACGGGACAGGGGACAGCTATATCCTACAATGAGCAGTTCTTC.